This TCR beta chain was recorded in a study of T cell responses to AZD1222 COVID-19 vaccine. Data came from immunoSEQ multiplex PCR; TCRdb stores just in-frame clones and leaves some out. The data hold roughly 100,000 clones, with 88% observed a single time. Deletions cut 3 bases from V and 2 bases from J, with 11 bases between. Germline-derived CDR1 and CDR2 are ENHRY and SYGVKD. CDR3 size: 15 residues. The TCR sequence derives from an adult in good health. This material consisted of peripheral blood, taken on day 0 of AZD1222 vaccination. The J gene is TRBJ1-3, the V gene TRBV10-3; possibly TRBD1 for D (5 bases). CDR3 protein: CAISDQGSTGNTIYF. The CDR3 bases are TGTGCCATCAGTGATCAGGGATCAACTGGAAACACCATATATTTT.